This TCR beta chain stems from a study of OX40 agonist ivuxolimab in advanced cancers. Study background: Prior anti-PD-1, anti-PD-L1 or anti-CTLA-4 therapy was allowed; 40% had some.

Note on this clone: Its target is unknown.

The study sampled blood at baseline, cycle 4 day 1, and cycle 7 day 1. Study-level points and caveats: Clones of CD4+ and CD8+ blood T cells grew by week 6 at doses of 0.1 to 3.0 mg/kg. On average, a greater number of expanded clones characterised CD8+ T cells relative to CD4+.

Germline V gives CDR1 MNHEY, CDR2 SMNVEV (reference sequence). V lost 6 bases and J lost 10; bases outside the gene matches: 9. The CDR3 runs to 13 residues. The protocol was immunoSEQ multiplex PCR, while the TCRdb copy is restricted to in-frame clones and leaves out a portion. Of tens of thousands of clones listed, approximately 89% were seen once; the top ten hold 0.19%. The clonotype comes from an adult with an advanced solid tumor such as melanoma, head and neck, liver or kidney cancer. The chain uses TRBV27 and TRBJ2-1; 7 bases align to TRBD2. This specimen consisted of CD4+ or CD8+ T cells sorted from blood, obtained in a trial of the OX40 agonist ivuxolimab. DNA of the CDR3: TGTGCCAGCAGGCGTTTTACCGGGGGGGAGCAGTTCTTC. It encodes CASRRFTGGEQFF.